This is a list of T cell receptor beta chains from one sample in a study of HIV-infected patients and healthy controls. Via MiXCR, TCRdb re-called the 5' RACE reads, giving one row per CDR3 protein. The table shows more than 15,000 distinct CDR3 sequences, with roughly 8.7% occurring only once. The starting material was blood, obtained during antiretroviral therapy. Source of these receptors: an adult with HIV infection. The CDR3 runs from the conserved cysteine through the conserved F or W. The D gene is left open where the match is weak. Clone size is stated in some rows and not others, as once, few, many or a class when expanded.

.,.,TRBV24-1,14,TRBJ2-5,CATSDSWTEETQYF,TGTGCCACCAGTGATTCTTGGACAGAAGAGACCCAGTACTTC
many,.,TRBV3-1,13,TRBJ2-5,CASSYLDGETQYF,TGTGCCAGCAGCTACCTGGACGGAGAGACCCAGTACTTC
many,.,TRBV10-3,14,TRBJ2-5,CAIGSGTSQETQYF,TGTGCCATCGGCTCCGGGACATCCCAAGAGACCCAGTACTTC
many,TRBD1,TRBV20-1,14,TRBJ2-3,CSANDQGATDTQYF,TGCAGTGCTAATGATCAGGGGGCTACAGATACGCAGTATTTT
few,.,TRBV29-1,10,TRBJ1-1,CSVDGTEAFF,TGCAGCGTTGACGGAACTGAAGCTTTCTTT
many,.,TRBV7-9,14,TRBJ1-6,CASSPVGGNSPLHF,TGTGCCAGCAGCCCTGTCGGGGGAAATTCACCCCTCCACTTT
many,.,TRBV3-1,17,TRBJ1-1,CASSQVLKGFDDTEAFF,TGTGCCAGCAGCCAAGTCCTAAAGGGTTTTGATGACACTGAAGCTTTCTTT
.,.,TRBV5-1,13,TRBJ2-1,CASSPVPSHEQFF,TGCGCCAGCAGTCCCGTCCCCTCCCATGAGCAGTTCTTC
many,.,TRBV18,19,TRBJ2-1,CASSPPVRLEGMGSNEQFF,TGTGCCAGCTCACCACCGGTCCGGTTGGAGGGGATGGGATCCAATGAGCAGTTCTTC
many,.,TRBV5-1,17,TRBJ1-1,CASSLVGKAIPGTEAFF,TGCGCCAGCAGCTTGGTCGGGAAAGCTATCCCGGGGACTGAAGCTTTCTTT
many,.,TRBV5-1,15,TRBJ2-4,CASSLVNEDKNIQYF,TGCGCCAGCAGCTTGGTGAATGAGGACAAAAACATTCAGTACTTC
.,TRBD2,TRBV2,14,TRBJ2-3,CARERGGRTDTQYF,TGTGCCAGAGAGAGGGGAGGGAGAACAGATACGCAGTATTTT
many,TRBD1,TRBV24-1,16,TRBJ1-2,CATSDSGGQPNYGYTF,TGTGCCACCAGTGATTCCGGGGGACAGCCTAACTATGGCTACACCTTC
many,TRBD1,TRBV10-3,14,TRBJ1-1,CAISRGGEISEAFF,TGTGCCATCAGCCGAGGGGGCGAAATTAGTGAAGCTTTCTTT
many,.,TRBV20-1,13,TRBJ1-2,CSARGSQNYGYTF,TGCAGTGCGAGGGGCAGTCAAAACTATGGCTACACCTTC
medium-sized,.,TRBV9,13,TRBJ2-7,CASSASDTGEQYF,TGTGCCAGCAGCGCATCGGACACGGGCGAGCAGTACTTC
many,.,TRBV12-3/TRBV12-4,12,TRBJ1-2,CASNEGGYGYTF,TGTGCCAGCAATGAGGGTGGCTATGGCTACACCTTC
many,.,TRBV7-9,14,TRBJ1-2,CASSLMSGSHGYTF,TGTGCCAGCAGCTTAATGTCAGGTTCCCATGGCTACACCTTC
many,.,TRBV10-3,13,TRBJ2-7,CAISSQGRDEQYF,TGTGCCATCAGTTCACAGGGGAGGGACGAGCAGTACTTC
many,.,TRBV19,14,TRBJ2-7,CASSIRGRTYEQYF,TGTGCCAGTAGTATCCGGGGTCGGACCTACGAGCAGTACTTC
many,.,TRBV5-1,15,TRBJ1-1,CASSLEVQLNTEAFF,TGCGCCAGCAGCTTGGAAGTGCAGTTGAACACTGAAGCTTTCTTT
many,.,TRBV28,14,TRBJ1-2,CAIVPNSSNYGYTF,TGTGCCATAGTCCCGAACAGTTCTAACTATGGCTACACCTTC
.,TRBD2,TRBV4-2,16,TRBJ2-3,CASSQPSGGGSDTQYF,TGTGCCAGCAGCCAACCTAGCGGGGGGGGCTCGGATACGCAGTATTTT
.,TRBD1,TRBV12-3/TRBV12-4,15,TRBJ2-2,CASNTGASNTGELFF,TGTGCCTCTAATACAGGGGCGTCGAACACCGGGGAGCTGTTTTTT